Below, 26 T cell receptor beta chains from the same sample are listed, as sequenced in a study of T cell changes during pregnancy in multiple sclerosis. Here immunoSEQ multiplex PCR was the method, and the copy in TCRdb shows in-frame clones only, minus some. The data show about 53,000 clones, 90% seen once. The sequencing used CD8+ T cells from peripheral blood mononuclear cells, collected before pregnancy. The receptors were sampled from a female donor with multiple sclerosis, enrolled in a pregnancy study.

The V call is TRBV7-9, the J call TRBJ1-2; a weak D match, TRBD1 (5 bases). Deletions cut 1 base from V and 4 bases from J, with 16 bases between. This CDR3 is 16 amino acids long. CDR1 is SEHNR and CDR2 is FQNEAQ in the germline V gene (reference sequence). CDR3 coding DNA: TGTGCCAGCAGCTTAGGAGCGGGGCAAGGTGGCTATGGCTACACCTTC. This translates into CASSLGAGQGGYGYTF.

The genes are TRBV11-1 and TRBJ2-7, with 11 bases identical to TRBD2. The CDR3 has 18 amino acids. Germline V CDR1 and CDR2: SGHAT, FQDESV (reference sequence). The V segment lost 5 bases and the J segment 3 bases; nucleotides outside the gene matches: 15. CDR3 sequence: CASSPPPRTSGQNYEQYF. The CDR3 DNA reads TGTGCCAGCAGCCCTCCCCCCCGGACTAGCGGGCAGAACTACGAGCAGTACTTC.

The chain employs TRBV6-5 and TRBJ1-1; 8 nucleotides align to TRBD1. CDR3 size: 13 residues. The V gene's germline CDR1 is MNHEY and CDR2 SVGAGI. With 6 bases clipped from V and 0 bases from J, the junction kept 0 bases outside the gene matches. DNA of the CDR3: TGTGCCAGCAGCAGGGGGCTGAACACTGAAGCTTTCTTT. Amino acid sequence: CASSRGLNTEAFF.

This clone was recorded once. CDR3 DNA sequence: TGTGCCAGCAGCCAAAGGACAGAGATCCACGAGCAGTACTTC. Amino acids: CASSQRTEIHEQYF. This sequence joins TRBV4-2 and TRBJ2-7; TRBD1 is a possible D gene (6 bases). V was cut by 2 bases and J by 5 bases, with 13 bases left in between. The CDR3 is 14 residues long. Germline lookup yields CDR1 LGHNA and CDR2 YNFKEQ.

The gene calls are TRBV5-4 and TRBJ2-2; TRBD1 agrees at 8 bases. Germline CDR1 reads SGHNT; CDR2 reads YYREEE (reference sequence). The ends lost 0 bases at V and 6 bases at J; junction bases unmatched: 4. The CDR3 loop spans 15 amino acids. The CDR3 reads CASSLADRAAGELFF. In DNA form, the CDR3 reads TGTGCCAGCAGCTTGGCGGACAGGGCTGCCGGGGAGCTGTTTTTT.

The CDR3 DNA reads TGTGCCAGCAGCCCCGGGACAGGGGACTCCGGGGAGCTGTTTTTT. This translates into CASSPGTGDSGELFF. The genes are TRBV7-3 and TRBJ2-2, with 10 bases identical to TRBD1. Unmatched junction bases numbered 6, after V lost 5 bases and J lost 6 bases. CDR1 is SGHTA and CDR2 is FQGTGA in the germline V gene. The CDR3 loop spans 15 amino acids. The entire variable domain, with the rest obtained from reference TRBV7-3 and TRBJ2-2, is as follows: GAGVSQTPSNKVTEKGKYVELRCDPISGHTALYWYRQSLGQGPEFLIYFQGTGAADDSGLPNDRFFAVRPEGSVSTLKIQRTERGDSAVYLCASSPGTGDSGELFFGEGSRLTVL.

The DNA for the CDR3 is TGTGCCAGCAGGGTTCGGGGGTCCCAAGAGACCCAGTACTTC. Amino acids: CASRVRGSQETQYF. The rearrangement joins TRBV28 to TRBJ2-5, with D perhaps TRBD2 (6 bases). Between the trimmed V and J ends, which lost 6 bases and 1 base, there was a span of 12 bases. Germline V lookup: CDR1 MDHEN, CDR2 SYDVKM. CDR3 length equals 14 residues.

The J gene is TRBJ2-3, the V gene TRBV18, with a weak D call TRBD1 (6 bases). Between the trimmed V and J ends, which lost 0 bases and 0 bases, there was a span of 13 bases. This CDR3 has 17 amino acids. Germline V lookup: CDR1 KGHSH, CDR2 LQKENI. The CDR3 nucleotides are TGTGCCAGCTCACCACCAGTCCGACAGGCTAGCACAGATACGCAGTATTTT. Protein product: CASSPPVRQASTDTQYF. Based on the CDR3 plus reference TRBV18 and TRBJ2-3, the full variable domain is NAGVMQNPRHLVRRRGQEARLRCSPMKGHSHVYWYRQLPEEGLKFMVYLQKENIIDESGMPKERFSAEFPKEGPSILRIQQVVRGDSAAYFCASSPPVRQASTDTQYFGPGTRLTVL.

This clone was recorded only once. V is TRBV4-3 and J is TRBJ2-3, with 8 bases matching TRBD1. J gave up 4 bases and V 5 bases, and 5 bases lay outside the gene matches. CDR3 length: 14 residues. Germline-derived CDR1 and CDR2 are LGHNA and YSLEER. The CDR3 DNA follows: TGCGCCAGCAGCGCAGGGGGCTGGGCAGATACGCAGTATTTT. Translation: CASSAGGWADTQYF.

This clone was detected only a few times. The chain uses TRBV19 and TRBJ1-5; weak D call: TRBD1 (5 bases). The CDR3 loop spans 14 amino acids. Trimming pared 6 bases from V and 1 base from J, leaving 10 bases between. CDR1 LNHDA and CDR2 SQIVND come from the germline V gene (reference sequence). The CDR3 nucleotides are TGTGCCAGTAGACTGGGACTCAGCAATCAGCCCCAGCATTTT. As protein: CASRLGLSNQPQHF.

The chain employs TRBV9 and TRBJ2-1; TRBD2 matches at 7 bases. Germline-derived CDR1 and CDR2 are SGDLS and YYNGEE. The CDR3 is 15 residues long. The junction had 7 bases not matched to a gene; V was cut back by 1 base and J by 6 bases. The CDR3 coding sequence is TGTGCCAGCAGCGTATCCGGACTAGGATTCAATGAGCAGTTCTTC. Amino acids: CASSVSGLGFNEQFF.

The DNA for the CDR3 is TGCGCCGTCTTCTCACAGGGGGACTATGGCTACACCTTC. Protein sequence: CAVFSQGDYGYTF. This chain joins TRBV10-2 and TRBJ1-2, with TRBD1 matching over 8 bases. Trimming at V came to 11 bases and at J to 3 bases, leaving 8 bases not matched to a gene. The CDR3 has 13 residues. CDR1 is WSHSY, CDR2 SAAADI, per germline.

The rearrangement joins TRBV5-6 to TRBJ2-1; D not resolved. The germline V gene encodes CDR1 SGHDT and CDR2 YYEEEE. V lost 5 bases to trimming and J lost 0 bases, with 12 bases between them. CDR3 length equals 15 residues. CDR3 in amino acids: CASRQALSSYNEQFF. DNA of the CDR3: TGTGCCAGCAGGCAGGCTCTAAGCTCCTACAATGAGCAGTTCTTC.

DNA for the CDR3: TGTGCCAGCAGCCCAACAGCGGGGGGGCCCCTAGATACGCAGTATTTT. Translating it yields CASSPTAGGPLDTQYF. The chain is built from TRBV7-3 and TRBJ2-3; 10 nucleotides agree with TRBD2. In germline, CDR1 is SGHTA, CDR2 FQGTGA. This CDR3 region has 16 residues. V gave up 5 bases and J gave up 5 bases; unmatched junction bases: 10.

The rearrangement links TRBV2 to TRBJ1-5; TRBD1 agrees at 8 bases. The CDR3 extends over 15 amino acids. CDR1 is SNHLY and CDR2 is FYNNEI in the germline V gene. The ends lost 6 bases at V and 2 bases at J; junction bases unmatched: 6. CDR3: CASSPGTGGNQPQHF. For the CDR3, the DNA is TGTGCCAGCAGCCCCGGGACAGGAGGCAATCAGCCCCAGCATTTT.

The rearrangement joins TRBV6-1 to TRBJ1-1, with 7 bases matching TRBD1. The CDR3 is 14 amino acids. From germline, CDR1 is MNHNS and CDR2 SASEGT. V lost 8 bases, J lost 4 bases, and 10 bases stayed unmatched. DNA for the CDR3: TGTGCCAGCGGTACGCCCGGGACAGCCACTGAAGCTTTCTTT. Translating gives CASGTPGTATEAFF.

The chain combines TRBV4-3 with TRBJ2-1; 13 nucleotides align to TRBD2. Unmatched junction bases numbered 12, after V lost 2 bases and J lost 8 bases. The CDR3 has 18 amino acids. CDR1 is LGHNA, CDR2 YSLEER, per germline. The CDR3 DNA follows: TGCGCCAGCAGCCAAAGAGGGGGGGGGACTAGCGGGGTCTATGAGCAGTTCTTC. Amino acid sequence: CASSQRGGGTSGVYEQFF.

The chain combines TRBV7-3 with TRBJ2-1, with D possibly being TRBD1 (6 bases). CDR1 and CDR2 from the germline V gene are SGHTA and FQGTGA. This CDR3 has 19 amino acids. Deletions cut 1 base from V and 0 bases from J, with 19 bases between. CDR3 protein: CASSLRDPQGTRSYNEQFF. CDR3 DNA sequence: TGTGCCAGCAGCTTAAGAGACCCCCAGGGGACCCGCTCCTACAATGAGCAGTTCTTC. The whole variable domain, filled in from reference TRBV7-3 and TRBJ2-1, reads GAGVSQTPSNKVTEKGKYVELRCDPISGHTALYWYRQSLGQGPEFLIYFQGTGAADDSGLPNDRFFAVRPEGSVSTLKIQRTERGDSAVYLCASSLRDPQGTRSYNEQFFGPGTRLTVL.

This chain joins TRBV9 and TRBJ2-2; 10 bases line up with TRBD2. Germline trimming cut 4 bases from V and 8 bases from J; bases unmatched to any gene: 14. This CDR3 spans 17 amino acids. The germline gives CDR1 SGDLS, CDR2 YYNGEE. The CDR3 nucleotides read TGTGCCAGCAGCCCAGGACTAGCGGCGCCCCTGGGGGGGGAGCTGTTTTTT. Encoded protein: CASSPGLAAPLGGELFF.

The J gene is TRBJ2-1, the V gene TRBV2, with 7 bases matching TRBD2. With V trimmed by 6 bases and J by 3 bases, 14 bases remained unmatched. The CDR3 consists of 17 residues. Germline CDR1 reads SNHLY; CDR2 reads FYNNEI. The CDR3 DNA reads TGTGCCAGCAGGCCCGGGACTACCATGGGAGGCTACAATGAGCAGTTCTTC. Translated: CASRPGTTMGGYNEQFF.

The chain uses TRBV7-9 and TRBJ1-2; D might be TRBD1 (6 bases). The germline V and J ends were trimmed by 5 bases and 1 base, with 14 bases remaining between them. The CDR3 has 15 amino acids. Germline CDR1 reads SEHNR; CDR2 reads FQNEAQ (reference sequence). The CDR3 sequence is CASSPPDRLNYGYTF. In DNA, the CDR3 is TGTGCCAGCAGCCCCCCGGACAGACTTAACTATGGCTACACCTTC.

The chain recombines TRBV9 with TRBJ2-7, with a weak D call TRBD1 (6 bases). CDR3 size: 14 residues. Trimming removed 3 bases from V and 5 bases from J, with 15 bases in between. Germline CDR1 is SGDLS and CDR2 is YYNGEE. The CDR3 coding sequence is TGTGCCAGCAGCGCGGACAGCTCCCCCAACGAGCAGTACTTC. As protein: CASSADSSPNEQYF.

The V gene is TRBV4-2, the J gene TRBJ2-5; D perhaps matches TRBD2 (7 bases). CDR1 is LGHNA and CDR2 is YNFKEQ in the germline V gene. The CDR3 has 14 residues. V lost 3 bases, J lost 2 bases, and 10 bases lay in between. The DNA of the CDR3 is TGTGCCAGCAGCCAGCGGGGGCAACAAGAGACCCAGTACTTC. It codes for CASSQRGQQETQYF.

This sequence joins TRBV6-4 and TRBJ1-3; D gene uncertain. CDR1 and CDR2 (germline): MRHNA, SNTAGT. V lost 6 bases to trimming and J lost 0 bases, with 21 bases between them. The length of the CDR3 is 18 residues. The CDR3 nucleotides read TGTGCCAGCAGGAGGGCCGAGAGGGTCACGAGCTCTGGAAACACCATATATTTT. Its protein is CASRRAERVTSSGNTIYF.

V usage is TRBV2 and J usage is TRBJ2-3; 9 positions agree with TRBD2. Germline CDR1 SNHLY, CDR2 FYNNEI. V dropped 8 bases and J dropped 2; count of bases not matched to a gene: 8. This CDR3 region has 15 residues. CDR3 residues: CASGGERGATDTQYF. The CDR3 DNA is TGTGCCAGCGGGGGGGAGCGGGGGGCCACAGATACGCAGTATTTT.

The chain joins TRBV6-1 to TRBJ2-7, with 7 bases fitting TRBD2. This CDR3 is 16 amino acids long. The ends lost 3 bases at V and 0 bases at J; junction bases unmatched: 8. Per the germline V gene, CDR1 is MNHNS and CDR2 is SASEGT. The CDR3 protein is CASSDISGRSSYEQYF. The CDR3 DNA reads as TGTGCCAGCAGTGATATTAGCGGGCGAAGCTCCTACGAGCAGTACTTC.